The 16 T cell receptor beta chains given below trace back to one sample, sequenced in a study of T cell responses to AZD1222 COVID-19 vaccine. Libraries were prepared by immunoSEQ multiplex PCR; TCRdb keeps only in-frame clonotypes and omits some of them. The sample includes around 120,000 clones, 70% to 90% seen only once; the top ten take around 8%. Sequences were derived from peripheral blood, sampled on day 0 of AZD1222 vaccination. Receptors originate from an adult in good health.

This clone was seen repeatedly, ten times or more. This rearrangement joins TRBV3-1 (or the pseudogene TRBV3-2) to TRBJ2-5; a possible D gene is TRBD2 (6 bases). V lost 3 bases to trimming and J lost 4 bases, with 15 bases between them. CDR3 length equals 15 residues. CDR1 and CDR2 (germline): LGHDT, YNNKEL (reference sequence). The CDR3: CASSHPTSIGETQYF. CDR3 DNA: TGTGCCAGCAGCCACCCTACTAGCATTGGAGAGACCCAGTACTTC.

V and J are TRBV28 and TRBJ1-2, with D hard to call. V lost 2 bases to trimming and J lost 4 bases, with 11 bases between them. The germline V gene encodes CDR1 MDHEN and CDR2 SYDVKM. The CDR3 consists of 14 residues. CDR3 sequence: CASSLRGASYGYTF. CDR3 nucleotide sequence: TGTGCCAGCAGTTTACGTGGCGCGTCCTATGGCTACACCTTC.

A word on this clone: An end of the junction differs from the germline gene, which may be a read error. The rearrangement joins TRBV11-2 to TRBJ1-6; TRBD1 aligns across 9 bases. The CDR3 covers 15 residues. Germline CDR1 is SGHAT and CDR2 is FQNNGV. The CDR3 reads CASRLGGTGLSPLHF. The CDR3 DNA reads as TGTGCCAGCAGGTTAGGGGGGACAGGGTTATCACCCCTCCACTTT.

The rearrangement links TRBV15 to TRBJ2-1, with 8 bases that match TRBD2. CDR1 LNHNV and CDR2 YYDKDF come from the germline V gene (reference sequence). The CDR3 has 15 amino acids. V lost 6 bases and J lost 7; bases outside the gene matches: 11. CDR3: CATREAPAGENEQFF. The DNA for the CDR3 is TGTGCCACCAGAGAAGCGCCAGCGGGGGAGAATGAGCAGTTCTTC.

The chain recombines TRBV6-6 with TRBJ1-2; 7 bases line up with TRBD1. In germline, CDR1 is MNHNY, CDR2 SVGAGI (reference sequence). The J segment lost 2 bases and the V segment lost 4 bases, leaving 4 bases of the junction unmatched. CDR3 size: 14 residues. For the CDR3, the DNA is TGTGCCAGCAGTTGGGACAGTGGAAACTATGGCTACACCTTC. Its protein is CASSWDSGNYGYTF.

This chain connects TRBV15 to TRBJ1-6, with D possibly being TRBD1 (5 bases). Trimming cost V 0 bases and J 9 bases, with 18 bases left between them. Germline CDR1 LNHNV, CDR2 YYDKDF (reference sequence). CDR3 length equals 17 residues. In DNA form, the CDR3 reads TGTGCCACCAGCAGAGATAGGCCCCGGGACGGGGTTTCACCCCTCCACTTT. Protein sequence: CATSRDRPRDGVSPLHF. The entire variable domain, with the rest obtained from reference TRBV15 and TRBJ1-6, is as follows: DAMVIQNPRYQVTQFGKPVTLSCSQTLNHNVMYWYQQKSSQAPKLLFHYYDKDFNNEADTPDNFQSRRPNTSFCFLDIRSPGLGDTAMYLCATSRDRPRDGVSPLHFGNGTRLTVT.

Concerning this clone itself: Other nucleotide sequences in the sample specify the same CDR3. This chain links TRBV27 with TRBJ2-2; 9 bases agree with TRBD2. Germline CDR1 and CDR2: MNHEY and SMNVEV (reference sequence). V lost 3 bases and J lost 0; bases outside the gene matches: 5. The CDR3 runs to 17 residues. The CDR3 region is CASSFRLAGTNTGELFF. The CDR3, as DNA: TGTGCCAGCAGTTTTAGGCTAGCGGGAACGAACACCGGGGAGCTGTTTTTT.

The chain employs TRBV10-3 and TRBJ1-2; TRBD1 matches at 10 bases. Germline CDR1 is ENHRY and CDR2 is SYGVKD. With 3 bases clipped from V and 14 bases from J, the junction kept 12 bases outside the gene matches. This CDR3 comprises 14 residues. The CDR3 region is CAISENRDRGPGTF. CDR3 coding DNA: TGTGCCATCAGTGAAAACCGGGACAGGGGCCCAGGGACCTTC.

The chain couples TRBV11-2 to TRBJ1-1, with no clear D. The CDR3 length is 14 residues. Between the trimmed V and J ends, which lost 6 bases and 3 bases, there was a span of 14 bases. Germline-derived CDR1 and CDR2 are SGHAT and FQNNGV. The CDR3 reads CASSSRGWDTEAFF. In nucleotides, the CDR3 is TGTGCCAGCAGTTCCCGAGGGTGGGACACTGAAGCTTTCTTT. Drawing the rest from reference TRBV11-2 and TRBJ1-1, the complete variable domain is EAGVAQSPRYKIIEKRQSVAFWCNPISGHATLYWYQQILGQGPKLLIQFQNNGVVDDSQLPKDRFSAERLKGVDSTLKIQPAKLEDSAVYLCASSSRGWDTEAFFGQGTRLTVV.

This clone showed up just once. V usage is TRBV5-3 and J usage is TRBJ1-1, with no clear D. TRBV5-3 is annotated as an ORF whose role is uncertain. The CDR3 has 16 residues. V dropped 1 base and J dropped 6 bases, with 19 bases sitting between them. The CDR3 here is CARSLFHRMRVAEAFF. As DNA, the CDR3 is TGTGCCAGAAGCTTGTTTCATCGGATGAGGGTCGCTGAAGCTTTCTTT.

The J gene is TRBJ2-1, the V gene TRBV5-1; 11 bases match TRBD2. Trimming at V came to 0 bases and at J to 4 bases, leaving 3 bases not matched to a gene. The CDR3 has 16 amino acids. Per the germline V gene, CDR1 is SGHRS and CDR2 is YFSETQ. The CDR3 nucleotides are TGCGCCAGCAGCTTGGCCGGGACTAGCGGTTACAATGAGCAGTTCTTC. Translating it yields CASSLAGTSGYNEQFF.

The rearrangement joins TRBV5-1 to TRBJ2-3; 10 bases map to TRBD2. This CDR3 comprises 16 residues. Per the germline V gene, CDR1 is SGHRS and CDR2 is YFSETQ. After removal of 4 bases from V and 2 bases from J, the junction contained 7 bases not matched to a gene. The CDR3 loop reads CASSLGLADVTDTQYF. In DNA form, the CDR3 reads TGCGCCAGCAGCCTTGGACTAGCGGATGTCACAGATACGCAGTATTTT.

The chain links TRBV6-5 to TRBJ2-1; TRBD2 agrees at 13 bases. The trim removed 2 bases at V and 7 bases at J, leaving 2 bases unmatched. Germline CDR1 is MNHEY and CDR2 is SVGAGI. This CDR3 spans 15 amino acids. CDR3: CASSYGLAGVNEQFF. The CDR3 DNA follows: TGTGCCAGCAGTTACGGACTAGCGGGAGTGAATGAGCAGTTCTTC.

About this clone: The sample has other DNA sequences that encode this CDR3 too. CDR3 nucleotide sequence: TGCGCCAGCAGCTTGGGATACAGGGCGAGTGGAAACACCATATATTTT. Encoded protein: CASSLGYRASGNTIYF. This sequence joins TRBV5-1 and TRBJ1-3, with D perhaps matching TRBD1 (6 bases). The CDR3 spans 16 residues. The V end lost 0 bases, the J end lost 3 bases, and 13 bases lay between the germline ends. CDR1 is SGHRS, CDR2 YFSETQ, per germline.

This chain connects TRBV27 to TRBJ1-3; unclear D gene. CDR1 and CDR2 (germline): MNHEY, SMNVEV (reference sequence). The V end was cut by 0 bases, the J end by 0 bases, with 9 bases between. This CDR3 spans 16 amino acids. The CDR3 sequence is CASSLSGRYSGNTIYF. CDR3 DNA: TGTGCCAGCAGTTTATCAGGCAGGTACTCTGGAAACACCATATATTTT.

Only one count was recorded for this clone. The chain has TRBV24-1 and TRBJ1-5; D gene unclear. The CDR3 has 13 amino acids. V shed 3 bases and J shed 8 bases, with 10 bases lying between them. CDR1 and CDR2 from the germline V gene are KGHDR and SFDVKD. The CDR3 is CATSDPGSEPQHF. CDR3 nucleotide sequence: TGTGCCACCAGTGATCCGGGGTCAGAGCCCCAGCATTTT.